The 26 T cell receptor beta chains below were found in one sample sequenced in a study of blood T cells in healthy people across ages (dated by TCRdb to about 2015). Library preparation employed 5' RACE. Sequencing used an Illumina HiSeq 2500. The second PCR ran for about 6 to 12 cycles and used a J-beta primer mix along with a sample-barcoded 5' primer. TCRdb reprocessing: public reads trimmed at Q25 with fastp, clones called with MiXCR, in-frame beta chains kept. Duplicate CDR3 protein sequences are folded into a single record with the most common DNA and genes. This sample lists around 850,000 distinct CDR3 sequences; roughly 40% were detected once. The ten largest make up 10% to 15% of the sample. Sequencing was done on a sample of blood. The receptors shown here come from a man in his late teens or twenties in good health.

In its sample, this clonotype was seen a few times. The chain is built from TRBV7-2 and TRBJ1-5; a weak D match, TRBD1 (5 bases). The V end lost 1 base, the J end lost 5 bases, and 9 bases lay between the germline ends. This CDR3 is built from 14 residues. Germline V gene sequence: CDR1 SGHTA, CDR2 FQGNSA. This CDR3 is CASSLGGKDQPQHF. The CDR3 nucleotides read TGTGCCAGCAGCTTAGGGGGCAAGGATCAGCCCCAGCATTTT.

The chain uses TRBV5-1 and TRBJ1-1; D gene ambiguous. Trimming took off 1 base at V and 0 bases at J, with 16 bases between the two ends. This CDR3 contains 17 residues. Germline CDR1 reads SGHRS; CDR2 reads YFSETQ. The CDR3 reads CASSLRGWDYMNTEAFF. CDR3 bases: TGCGCCAGCAGCTTGCGGGGTTGGGATTACATGAACACTGAAGCTTTCTTT.

The chain's CDR3 is CASSMSSGSASYGYTF. For the CDR3, the DNA is TGCGCCAGCAGCATGTCTTCTGGAAGTGCGTCCTATGGCTACACCTTC. V is TRBV5-1 and J is TRBJ1-2; no firm D call. V gave up 4 bases and J gave up 4 bases, with 20 bases separating them. Germline V lookup: CDR1 SGHRS, CDR2 YFSETQ. The CDR3 length is 16 residues.

This rearrangement joins TRBV12-3 or TRBV12-4 to TRBJ2-5; possibly TRBD1 for D (5 bases). This CDR3 is built from 14 residues. Deletions cut 5 bases from V and 11 bases from J, with 21 bases between. For the CDR3, the DNA is TGTGCCAGCAGTAAATTGACAGTTCTCAATGAGCAGTACTTC. Translating it yields CASSKLTVLNEQYF.

This clonotype was seen more than once but under ten times. The rearrangement links TRBV2 to TRBJ1-1; D possibly corresponds to TRBD1 (5 bases). Germline assignment: CDR1 SNHLY and CDR2 FYNNEI. CDR3 size: 15 residues. The V gene lost 5 bases and the J gene lost 1 base, with 14 bases spanning the gap. CDR3 in amino acids: CASSFSGTENTEAFF. CDR3 nucleotide sequence: TGTGCCAGCAGTTTTTCCGGGACGGAGAACACTGAAGCTTTCTTT.

This clonotype was detected many times. The V call is TRBV20-1, the J call TRBJ2-5, with a possible D match to TRBD2 (5 bases). The germline V and J ends were trimmed by 5 bases and 1 base, with 14 bases remaining between them. Germline V gene data show CDR1 as DFQATT and CDR2 as SNEGSKA (reference sequence). This CDR3 region has 14 residues. CDR3 region: CSAHPSRLQETQYF. CDR3 DNA: TGCAGTGCTCATCCTAGCAGACTCCAAGAGACCCAGTACTTC.

The V and J genes are TRBV7-3 and TRBJ2-1; 10 nucleotides agree with TRBD2. The CDR3 has 14 amino acids. Germline trimming cut 5 bases from V and 7 bases from J; bases unmatched to any gene: 5. The germline gives CDR1 SGHTA, CDR2 FQGTGA. CDR3 nucleotides: TGTGCCAGCAGCCCGGGACTAGCGCAGAATGAGCAGTTCTTC. As protein: CASSPGLAQNEQFF.

This chain links TRBV11-2 with TRBJ1-5, with D unresolved. In germline, CDR1 is SGHAT, CDR2 FQNNGV. Trimming removed 3 bases from V and 4 bases from J, with 19 bases in between. The CDR3 spans 17 residues. The CDR3 nucleotides are TGTGCCAGCAGCTTCAGTTACCTCGACGGGTTAAATCAGCCCCAGCATTTT. Protein sequence: CASSFSYLDGLNQPQHF.

The V gene is TRBV21-1, the J gene TRBJ1-2; the D call in the table, TRBD1, was not verified against the DNA. TRBV21-1 is described as a pseudogene. The CDR3 contains 14 residues. CDR3 bases: TGTGCCAGCAGAGGGGACAGGGGGCGCGATGGCTACACCTTC. Translation gives CASRGDRGRDGYTF.

The chain combines TRBV28 with TRBJ2-5, with TRBD2 as a possible D gene (6 bases). The CDR3 has 15 amino acids. Per the germline V gene, CDR1 is MDHEN and CDR2 is SYDVKM. V lost 4 bases and J 1 base, leaving 13 bases between the germline ends. The CDR3 sequence: CASSSLRDFQETQYF. The CDR3 nucleotides read TGTGCCAGCAGTTCGCTCCGGGACTTCCAAGAGACCCAGTACTTC.

The rearrangement uses TRBV20-1 and TRBJ2-3; no clear D gene. V was pared by 4 bases and J by 4 bases, with 6 bases between. This CDR3 has 11 amino acids. CDR1 is DFQATT, CDR2 SNEGSKA, per germline (reference sequence). CDR3 DNA: TGCAGTGCTACGTGGTCAGATACGCAGTATTTT. This codes for CSATWSDTQYF.

This clonotype was seen only once. Being one base from a much bigger clone, this may be a read error. V is TRBV4-3 and J is TRBJ2-1; 7 bases fit TRBD1. The CDR3 is 15 amino acids. Germline CDR1 and CDR2: LGHNA and YSLEER. The CDR3: CASSRDREEYNGQFF. CDR3 nucleotide sequence: TGCGCCAGCAGCCGGGACAGAGAAGAGTACAATGGGCAGTTCTTC.

The genes are TRBV12-3 or TRBV12-4 and TRBJ2-1; TRBD1 matches at 9 bases. The CDR3 is made up of 13 amino acids. The V and J ends lost 7 bases and 9 bases, in that order; junction bases with no gene match: 7. CDR3 DNA: TGTGCCAGCAACCCAGGGACAGGGCTTGAGCAGTTCTTC. Its protein product is CASNPGTGLEQFF.

This clonotype turned up a few times. The chain links TRBV7-2 to TRBJ2-7; 12 positions match TRBD2. Unmatched junction bases numbered 5, after V lost 3 bases and J lost 5 bases. This CDR3 is 15 amino acids long. Per the germline V gene, CDR1 is SGHTA and CDR2 is FQGNSA. CDR3 sequence (DNA): TGTGCCAGCAGCTTCCTAGCGGGGGGGCCCAACGAGCAGTACTTC. It specifies CASSFLAGGPNEQYF.

At least ten counts were recorded for this clonotype. One end of the junction fails to match germline, which may point to a read error. The rearrangement joins TRBV7-2 to TRBJ2-3, with D unresolved. CDR3 length equals 13 residues. CDR1 and CDR2 (germline): SGHTA, FQGNSA. The CDR3 loop is CASSPSYTDTQYF. The CDR3 DNA reads TGCGCCAGCAGCCCGAGTTACACAGATACGCAGTATTTT. The variable domain in full, with the rest retrieved from reference TRBV7-2 and TRBJ2-3, is GAGVSQSPSNKVTEKGKDVELRCDPISGHTALYWYRQSLGQGLEFLIYFQGNSAPDKSGLPSDRFSAERTGGSVSTLTIQRTQQEDSAVYLCASSPSYTDTQYFGPGTRLTVL.

This clonotype was detected only a few times. The chain couples TRBV27 to TRBJ1-1, with a tentative D call TRBD1 (6 bases). V was shortened by 11 bases and J by 0 bases, with 13 bases between the two germline ends. The CDR3 covers 13 residues. CDR1 is MNHEY, CDR2 SMNVEV, per germline (reference sequence). CDR3 DNA sequence: TGTGCCGCCCGAAGGGACATGAACACTGAAGCTTTCTTT. Protein: CAARRDMNTEAFF.

In this sample, this clonotype turned up a few times. V usage is TRBV6-5 and J usage is TRBJ2-1; no reliable D call. The germline V and J ends were trimmed by 6 bases and 11 bases, with 11 bases remaining between them. The CDR3 runs to 11 residues. CDR1 and CDR2 from the germline V gene are MNHEY and SVGAGI. CDR3 sequence reads: CASSQGFQQFF. CDR3 sequence (DNA): TGTGCCAGCAGCCAAGGTTTCCAGCAGTTCTTC.

The chain combines TRBV27 with TRBJ1-2; D may be TRBD1 (6 bases). CDR3 length: 14 amino acids. Trimming took 6 bases from V and 5 from J, leaving 16 bases between them. Germline-derived CDR1 and CDR2 are MNHEY and SMNVEV (reference sequence). The DNA of the CDR3 is TGTGCCAGCAGACTAACAGGGTTCGGGTATGGCTACACCTTC. This translates into CASRLTGFGYGYTF.

This clonotype was recorded many times. J is TRBJ2-3 and V is TRBV5-1, with a possible D match to TRBD2 (6 bases). The ends were cut back, 0 bases at V and 5 bases at J, with 13 bases in the middle. Germline CDR1 is SGHRS and CDR2 is YFSETQ. The CDR3 sequence is 15 residues long. The CDR3 DNA follows: TGCGCCAGCAGCTTGGGAGCGGGTTTCCAAGATACGCAGTATTTT. It translates to CASSLGAGFQDTQYF. Supplemented by reference TRBV5-1 and TRBJ2-3, the full variable domain reads KAGVTQTPRYLIKTRGQQVTLSCSPISGHRSVSWYQQTPGQGLQFLFEYFSETQRNKGNFPGRFSGRQFSNSRSEMNVSTLELGDSALYLCASSLGAGFQDTQYFGPGTRLTVL.

The rearrangement joins TRBV27 to TRBJ2-7; 11 nucleotides agree with TRBD1. CDR1 is MNHEY and CDR2 is SMNVEV in the germline V gene (reference sequence). There are 14 residues in the CDR3. J lost 2 bases, V lost 6 bases, and 3 bases had no gene match. The CDR3 DNA is TGTGCCAGCAGAAGGGGACAGGGGGCCTACGAGCAGTACTTC. Translated, it gives CASRRGQGAYEQYF.

For this clonotype: The junction does not match germline at one end; this may be a read error. This chain joins TRBV12-3 or TRBV12-4 and TRBJ1-5; 7 nucleotides match TRBD1. This CDR3 region has 14 residues. The CDR3 loop is CASSRGQPNQPRHF. The CDR3 DNA is TGTGCCAGCAGCCGGGGACAGCCCAATCAGCCCCGGCATTTT.

This chain uses TRBV12-3 or TRBV12-4 with TRBJ1-5, with D uncertain. V was trimmed by 11 bases and J by 2 bases, leaving 10 bases between them. The CDR3 loop spans 12 amino acids. The CDR3: CAARDGNQPQHF. The CDR3 DNA reads TGTGCCGCCAGAGACGGCAATCAGCCCCAGCATTTT.

This clonotype was observed a handful of times. This sequence joins TRBV27 and TRBJ2-7, with D maybe TRBD1 (6 bases). The V end lost 2 bases, the J end lost 0 bases, and 8 bases lay between the germline ends. This CDR3 comprises 14 residues. Germline assignment: CDR1 MNHEY and CDR2 SMNVEV (reference sequence). The CDR3 region is CASSLQGTSYEQYF. CDR3 coding DNA: TGTGCCAGCAGTTTACAGGGGACCTCCTACGAGCAGTACTTC.

This clonotype appeared a single time. The junction and the germline gene differ at one end; a read error may be behind it. The chain recombines TRBV12-3 or TRBV12-4 with TRBJ2-2; TRBD2 is a possible D gene (7 bases). This CDR3 is built from 14 residues. The CDR3 sequence: CASSRTGGTRELFF. CDR3 DNA sequence: TGTGCCAGCAGTCGAACGGGGGGCACCCGGGAGCTGTTTTTT.

The chain couples TRBV20-1 to TRBJ2-3; 14 bases line up with TRBD2. CDR1 and CDR2 from the germline V gene are DFQATT and SNEGSKA (reference sequence). Trimming took 6 bases from V and 6 from J; bases not matched to a gene: 14. This CDR3 has 17 residues. The CDR3 reads CSAKGPTSGGVLDTQYF. The CDR3 coding sequence is TGCAGTGCCAAAGGGCCGACTAGCGGGGGGGTACTGGATACGCAGTATTTT.

This clonotype was counted ten times or more. The V and J genes are TRBV28 and TRBJ2-4; TRBD1 is a possible D gene (5 bases). CDR1 and CDR2 from the germline V gene are MDHEN and SYDVKM. Trimming left V 4 bases short and J 0 bases short, with 10 bases between. CDR3 length: 15 amino acids. The DNA for the CDR3 is TGTGCCAGCAGTTCGACAGCCTTAGCCAAAAACATTCAGTACTTC. Translating gives CASSSTALAKNIQYF.